The next 9 T cell receptor beta chains were all read from a single sample in a study of cytomegalovirus exposure and HLA in healthy donors. 13 Jbeta primers and 60 Vbeta primers were used for the PCR. Some clones are missing from TCRdb's copy, which holds only in-frame ones; the method was immunoSEQ multiplex PCR. The repertoire has hundreds of thousands of clones, about 87% of them found once; the top ten carry approximately 2.4%. Sample: PBMCs. These receptors were taken from a woman in her late teens or twenties in good health and CMV-seronegative.

The rearrangement uses TRBV7-6 and TRBJ1-1; TRBD1 matches at 8 bases. V shed 5 bases and J 2 bases; nucleotides not matched to a gene: 7. The CDR3 sequence is 15 residues long. Germline V CDR1 and CDR2: SGHVS, FNYEAQ. The CDR3 DNA is TGTGCCAGCAGCACACCTGACAGGGGTAACACTGAAGCTTTCTTT. The encoded protein is CASSTPDRGNTEAFF.

This clone was counted a single time. The chain recombines TRBV5-1 with TRBJ2-2, with TRBD1 as a possible D gene (6 bases). V gave up 4 bases and J gave up 4 bases, with 14 bases separating them. The CDR3 is 15 amino acids. The germline gives CDR1 SGHRS, CDR2 YFSETQ. The CDR3 here is CASSDGQPGTGELFF. Written as DNA, the CDR3 is TGCGCCAGCAGCGACGGACAGCCGGGCACCGGGGAGCTGTTTTTT.

The rearrangement links TRBV2 to TRBJ2-1, with 7 bases lining up with TRBD1. Trimming cost V 7 bases and J 7 bases; bases outside gene matches: 7. In germline, CDR1 is SNHLY, CDR2 FYNNEI. The CDR3 covers 13 residues. As DNA, the CDR3 is TGTGCCAGCACACAGGGGTATGGTAATGAGCAGTTCTTC. Its translation: CASTQGYGNEQFF.

A word on this clone: One end of the junction does not line up with germline, which may come from a read error. This sequence joins TRBV5-1 and TRBJ2-1, with 7 bases lining up with TRBD1. The CDR3 totals 12 residues. Germline V gene sequence: CDR1 SGHRS, CDR2 YFSETQ. The CDR3 here is CASSSQGFRAVF. DNA of the CDR3: TGCGCCAGCAGCTCACAGGGGTTCCGGGCGGTCTTC.

CDR3 sequence: CARGESTDTQYF. In DNA, the CDR3 is TGTGCCAGGGGAGAGAGCACAGATACGCAGTATTTT. The V and J genes are TRBV7-9 and TRBJ2-3, with a possible D match to TRBD2 (5 bases). The germline gives CDR1 SEHNR, CDR2 FQNEAQ (reference sequence). V lost 9 bases and J lost 0, with 7 bases in between. The CDR3 contains 12 residues.

This chain links TRBV4-2 with TRBJ2-3; the match to TRBD2 covers 12 bases. Looked up from germline, CDR1 is LGHNA and CDR2 is YNFKEQ. J was trimmed by 6 bases and V by 4 bases; bases with no gene match: 11. The length of the CDR3 is 17 residues. Written as DNA, the CDR3 is TGTGCCAGCAGCCGCCAACTAGCGGGGGGCGACCTGGATACGCAGTATTTT. Translated: CASSRQLAGGDLDTQYF.

This sequence joins TRBV5-1 and TRBJ2-1; D gene unclear. The CDR3 extends over 12 amino acids. The germline V gene has CDR1 SGHRS and CDR2 YFSETQ. Trimming removed 4 bases from V and 7 bases from J, with 9 bases in between. Here the CDR3 DNA reads TGCGCCAGCAGCATAGCACTGAATGAGCAGTTCTTC. This encodes CASSIALNEQFF.

This chain joins TRBV7-2 and TRBJ1-1, with D possibly TRBD1 on 5 matching bases. Germline CDR1 is SGHTA and CDR2 is FQGNSA. The CDR3 has 13 amino acids. Deletions cut 1 base from V and 11 bases from J, with 14 bases between. CDR3 amino acids: CASSLGYSPGAFF. The CDR3 DNA follows: TGTGCCAGCAGCTTAGGATACAGCCCAGGGGCTTTCTTT. The full variable domain, in which reference TRBV7-2 and TRBJ1-1 provide the parts outside the CDR3, is GAGVSQSPSNKVTEKGKDVELRCDPISGHTALYWYRQSLGQGLEFLIYFQGNSAPDKSGLPSDRFSAERTGGSVSTLTIQRTQQEDSAVYLCASSLGYSPGAFFGQGTRLTVV.

The J gene is TRBJ1-5, the V gene TRBV28; possibly TRBD1 for D (6 bases). With 2 bases removed from V and 5 bases from J, the gap between germline ends came to 13 bases. In germline, CDR1 is MDHEN, CDR2 SYDVKM. The length of the CDR3 is 15 residues. DNA of the CDR3: TGTGCCAGCAGTTTAGCATGGGACATTTATCAGCCCCAGCATTTT. Translated, it gives CASSLAWDIYQPQHF. The complete variable domain, with remaining parts taken from reference TRBV28 and TRBJ1-5, reads DVKVTQSSRYLVKRTGEKVFLECVQDMDHENMFWYRQDPGLGLRLIYFSYDVKMKEKGDIPEGYSVSREKKERFSLILESASTNQTSMYLCASSLAWDIYQPQHFGDGTRLSIL.